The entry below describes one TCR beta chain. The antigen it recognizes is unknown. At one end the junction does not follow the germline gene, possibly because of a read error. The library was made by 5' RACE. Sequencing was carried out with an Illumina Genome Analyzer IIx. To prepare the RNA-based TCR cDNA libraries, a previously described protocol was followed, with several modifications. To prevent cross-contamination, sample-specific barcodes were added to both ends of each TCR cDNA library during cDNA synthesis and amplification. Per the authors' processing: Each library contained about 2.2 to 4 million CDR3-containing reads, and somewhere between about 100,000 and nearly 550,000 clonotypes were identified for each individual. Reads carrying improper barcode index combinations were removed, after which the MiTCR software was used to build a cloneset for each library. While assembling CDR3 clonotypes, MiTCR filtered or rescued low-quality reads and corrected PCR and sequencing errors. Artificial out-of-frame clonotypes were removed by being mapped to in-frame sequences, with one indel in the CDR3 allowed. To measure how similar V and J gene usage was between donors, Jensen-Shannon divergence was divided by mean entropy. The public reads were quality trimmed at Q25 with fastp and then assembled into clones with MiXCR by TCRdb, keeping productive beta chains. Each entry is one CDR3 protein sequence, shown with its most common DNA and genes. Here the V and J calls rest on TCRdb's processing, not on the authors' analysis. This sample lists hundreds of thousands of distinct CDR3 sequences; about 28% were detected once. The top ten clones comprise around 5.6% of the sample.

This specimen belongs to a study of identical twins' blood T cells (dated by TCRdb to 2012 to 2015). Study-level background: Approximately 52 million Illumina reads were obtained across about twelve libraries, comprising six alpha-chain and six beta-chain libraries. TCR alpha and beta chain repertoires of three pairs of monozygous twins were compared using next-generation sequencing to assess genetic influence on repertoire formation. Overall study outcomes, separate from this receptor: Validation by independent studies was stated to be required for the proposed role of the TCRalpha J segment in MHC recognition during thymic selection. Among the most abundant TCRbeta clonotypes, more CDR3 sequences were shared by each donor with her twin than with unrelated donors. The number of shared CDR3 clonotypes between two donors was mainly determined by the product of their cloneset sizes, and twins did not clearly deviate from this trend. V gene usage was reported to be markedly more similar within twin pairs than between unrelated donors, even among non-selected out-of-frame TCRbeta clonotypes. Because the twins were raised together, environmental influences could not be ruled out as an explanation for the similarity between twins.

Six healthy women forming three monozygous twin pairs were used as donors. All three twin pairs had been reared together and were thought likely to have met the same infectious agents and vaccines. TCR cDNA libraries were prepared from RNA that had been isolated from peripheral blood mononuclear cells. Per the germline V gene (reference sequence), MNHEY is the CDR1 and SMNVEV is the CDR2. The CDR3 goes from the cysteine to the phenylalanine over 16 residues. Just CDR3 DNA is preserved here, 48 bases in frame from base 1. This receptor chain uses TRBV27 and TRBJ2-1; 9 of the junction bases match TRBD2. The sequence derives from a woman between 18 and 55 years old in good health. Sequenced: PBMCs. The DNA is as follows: TGTGTCAGCAGTTCACAGACTAGCGGCTCCTACAATGAGCAGTTCTTC. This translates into CVSSSQTSGSYNEQFF.